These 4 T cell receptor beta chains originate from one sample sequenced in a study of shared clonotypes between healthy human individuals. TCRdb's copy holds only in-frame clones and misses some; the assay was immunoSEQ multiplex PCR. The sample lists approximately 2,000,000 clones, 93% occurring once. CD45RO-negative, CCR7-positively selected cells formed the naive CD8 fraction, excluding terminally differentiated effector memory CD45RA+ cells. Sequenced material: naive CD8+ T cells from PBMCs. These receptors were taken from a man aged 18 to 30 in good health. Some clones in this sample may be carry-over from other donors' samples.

The CDR3 nucleotides are TGTGCCAGCAGCTCCTCAGAGGAAGGGCAAGAGACCCAGTACTTC. It codes for CASSSSEEGQETQYF. The genes are TRBV5-4 and TRBJ2-5; no reliable D call. Germline-derived CDR1 and CDR2 are SGHNT and YYREEE (reference sequence). V was clipped by 3 bases and J by 2 bases, with 14 bases between them. The CDR3 has 15 residues.

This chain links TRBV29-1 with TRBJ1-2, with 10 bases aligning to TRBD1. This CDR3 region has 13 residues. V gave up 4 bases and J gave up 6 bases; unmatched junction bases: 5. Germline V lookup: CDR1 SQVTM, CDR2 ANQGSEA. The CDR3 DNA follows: TGCAGCGTTGGACAGGGGGCTTCGGATGGCTACACCTTC. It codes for CSVGQGASDGYTF.

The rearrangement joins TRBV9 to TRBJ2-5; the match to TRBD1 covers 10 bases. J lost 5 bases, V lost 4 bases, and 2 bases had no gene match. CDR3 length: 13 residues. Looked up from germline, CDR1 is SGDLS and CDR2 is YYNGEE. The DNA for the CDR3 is TGTGCCAGCAGCCGGGGACAGGGGGAGACCCAGTACTTC. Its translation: CASSRGQGETQYF.

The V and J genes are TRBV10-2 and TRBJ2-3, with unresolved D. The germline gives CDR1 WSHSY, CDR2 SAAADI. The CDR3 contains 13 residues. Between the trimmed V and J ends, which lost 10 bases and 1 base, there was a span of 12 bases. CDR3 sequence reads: CATRMGRTDTQYF. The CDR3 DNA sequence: TGCGCCACCAGGATGGGCCGCACAGATACGCAGTATTTT.